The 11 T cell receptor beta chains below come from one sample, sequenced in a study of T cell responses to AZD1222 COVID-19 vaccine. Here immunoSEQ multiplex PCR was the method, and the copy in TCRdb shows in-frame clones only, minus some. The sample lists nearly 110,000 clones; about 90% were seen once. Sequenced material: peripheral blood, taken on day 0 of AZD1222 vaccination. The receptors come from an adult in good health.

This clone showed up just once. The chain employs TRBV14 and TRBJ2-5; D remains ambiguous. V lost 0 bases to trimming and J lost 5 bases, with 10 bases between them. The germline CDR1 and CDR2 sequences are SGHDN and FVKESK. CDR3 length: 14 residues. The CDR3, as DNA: TGTGCCAGCAGCCAAGACAGTGGGTGGGAGACCCAGTACTTC. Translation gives CASSQDSGWETQYF.

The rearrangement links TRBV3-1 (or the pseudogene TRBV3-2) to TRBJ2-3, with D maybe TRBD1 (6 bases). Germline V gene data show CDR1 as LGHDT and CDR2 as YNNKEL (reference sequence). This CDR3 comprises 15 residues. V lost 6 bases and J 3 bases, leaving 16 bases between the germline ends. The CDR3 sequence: CASRSQGMGTDTQYF. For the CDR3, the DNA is TGTGCCAGCAGGTCACAGGGAATGGGGACAGATACGCAGTATTTT.

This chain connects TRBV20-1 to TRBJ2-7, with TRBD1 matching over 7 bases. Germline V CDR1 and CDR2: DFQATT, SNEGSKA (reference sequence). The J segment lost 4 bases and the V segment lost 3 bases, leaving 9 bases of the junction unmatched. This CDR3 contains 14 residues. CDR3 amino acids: CSASSTGIRYEQYF. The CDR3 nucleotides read TGCAGTGCTAGTTCGACAGGGATCAGGTACGAGCAGTACTTC.

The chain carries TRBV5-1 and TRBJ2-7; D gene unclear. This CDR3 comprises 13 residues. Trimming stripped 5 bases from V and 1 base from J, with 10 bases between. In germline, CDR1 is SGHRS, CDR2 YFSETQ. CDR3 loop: CASRVAGSYEQYF. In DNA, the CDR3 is TGCGCCAGCAGAGTTGCCGGATCCTACGAGCAGTACTTC.

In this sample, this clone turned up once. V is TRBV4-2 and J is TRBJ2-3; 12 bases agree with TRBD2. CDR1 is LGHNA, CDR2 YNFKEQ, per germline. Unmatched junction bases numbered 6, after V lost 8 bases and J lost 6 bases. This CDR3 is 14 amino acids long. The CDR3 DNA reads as TGTGCCAGCGCGACTAGCGGGGGCGGGGATACGCAGTATTTT. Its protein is CASATSGGGDTQYF.

Here the CDR3 reads CASSGSGKNTGELFF. In nucleotides, the CDR3 is TGCGCCAGCAGTGGCAGCGGGAAGAACACCGGGGAGCTGTTTTTT. V is TRBV10-1 and J is TRBJ2-2; 7 bases agree with TRBD2. V shed 4 bases, J shed 1 base, and the junction held 3 bases outside the gene matches. Germline loops: CDR1 WNHNN, CDR2 SYGVQD (reference sequence). This CDR3 comprises 15 residues.

The CDR3 DNA sequence: TGCGCCAGCAGCTTGGCGGACAGGGATGGAAACACCATATATTTT. It encodes CASSLADRDGNTIYF. The V call is TRBV5-1, the J call TRBJ1-3; 8 nucleotides line up with TRBD1. The germline V gene encodes CDR1 SGHRS and CDR2 YFSETQ. Trimming cost V 0 bases and J 3 bases; bases outside gene matches: 2. This CDR3 contains 15 residues.

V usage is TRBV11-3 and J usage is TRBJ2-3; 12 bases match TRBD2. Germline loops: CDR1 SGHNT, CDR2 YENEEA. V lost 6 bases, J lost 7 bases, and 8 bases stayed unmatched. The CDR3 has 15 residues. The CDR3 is CASSPTSGGMNTQYF. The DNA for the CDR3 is TGTGCCAGCAGTCCAACTAGCGGGGGGATGAATACGCAGTATTTT. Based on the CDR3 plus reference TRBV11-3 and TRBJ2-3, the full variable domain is EAGVVQSPRYKIIEKKQPVAFWCNPISGHNTLYWYLQNLGQGPELLIRYENEEAVDDSQLPKDRFSAERLKGVDSTLKIQPAELGDSAVYLCASSPTSGGMNTQYFGPGTRLTVL.

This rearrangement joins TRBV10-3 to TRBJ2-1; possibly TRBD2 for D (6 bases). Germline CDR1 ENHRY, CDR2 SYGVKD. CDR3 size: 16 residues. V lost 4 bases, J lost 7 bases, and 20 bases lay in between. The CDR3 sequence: CAISGRVVGAGNEQFF. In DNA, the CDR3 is TGTGCCATCAGTGGGAGGGTGGTGGGAGCGGGTAATGAGCAGTTCTTC.

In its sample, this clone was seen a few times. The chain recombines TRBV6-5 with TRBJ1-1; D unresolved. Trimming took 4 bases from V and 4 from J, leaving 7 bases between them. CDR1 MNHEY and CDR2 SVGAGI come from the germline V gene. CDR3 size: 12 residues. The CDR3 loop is CASSSALTEAFF. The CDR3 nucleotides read TGTGCCAGCAGTTCCGCGCTCACTGAAGCTTTCTTT.

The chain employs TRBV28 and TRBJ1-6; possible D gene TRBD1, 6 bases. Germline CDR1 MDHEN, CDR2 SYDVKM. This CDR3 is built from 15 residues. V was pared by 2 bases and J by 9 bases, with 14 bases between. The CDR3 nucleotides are TGTGCCAGCAGTTTAGGGGTTGGGGGGCGTTCACCCCTCCACTTT. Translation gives CASSLGVGGRSPLHF.